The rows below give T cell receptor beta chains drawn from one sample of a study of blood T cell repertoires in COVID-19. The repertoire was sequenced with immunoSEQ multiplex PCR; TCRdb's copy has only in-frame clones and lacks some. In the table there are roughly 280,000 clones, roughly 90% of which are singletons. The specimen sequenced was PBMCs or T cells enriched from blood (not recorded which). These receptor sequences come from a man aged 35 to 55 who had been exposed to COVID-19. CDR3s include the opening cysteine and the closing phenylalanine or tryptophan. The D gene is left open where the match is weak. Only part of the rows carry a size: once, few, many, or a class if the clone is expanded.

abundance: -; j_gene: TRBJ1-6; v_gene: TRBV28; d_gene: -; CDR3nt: TGTGCCAGCAGGACAGGCCCAGCTGGGTCACCCCTCCACTTT; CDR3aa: CASRTGPAGSPLHF
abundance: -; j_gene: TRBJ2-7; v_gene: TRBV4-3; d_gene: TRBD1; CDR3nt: TGCGCCAGCAGCCGAGAGGCGGGACAGGGCTACGAGCAGTACTTC; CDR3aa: CASSREAGQGYEQYF
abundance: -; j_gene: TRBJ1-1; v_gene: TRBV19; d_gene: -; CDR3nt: TGTGCCAGTAGTATCCCAGGGATGAACACTGAAGCTTTCTTT; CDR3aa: CASSIPGMNTEAFF
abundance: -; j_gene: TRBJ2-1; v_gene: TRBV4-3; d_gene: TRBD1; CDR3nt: TGCGCCAGCAGCCAAGCCTTACCCGGGACAGGAGTCTACAATGAGCAGTTCTTC; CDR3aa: CASSQALPGTGVYNEQFF
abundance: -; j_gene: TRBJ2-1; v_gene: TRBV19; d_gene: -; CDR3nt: TGTGCCAGTAGTCTGACGCCTCAGGGTAAAAATGAGCAGTTCTTC; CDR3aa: CASSLTPQGKNEQFF
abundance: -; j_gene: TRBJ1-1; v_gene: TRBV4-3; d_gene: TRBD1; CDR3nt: TGCGCCAGCAGCCTAGGACAGGCTATGTTAACTGAAGCTTTCTTT; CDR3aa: CASSLGQAMLTEAFF
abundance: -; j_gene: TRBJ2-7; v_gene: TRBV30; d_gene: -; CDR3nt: TGTGCCTGGGTAGGACAGCGAGCCTACGAGCAGTACTTC; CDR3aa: CAWVGQRAYEQYF
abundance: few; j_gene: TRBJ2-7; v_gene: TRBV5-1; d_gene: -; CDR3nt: TGCGCCAGCAGCTTGGAAGGACAGCGGTCCTACGAGCAGTACTTC; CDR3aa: CASSLEGQRSYEQYF
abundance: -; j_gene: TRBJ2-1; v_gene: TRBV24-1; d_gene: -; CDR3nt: TGTGCCACCAGTGATTTTTCCAGGAAAACCTACAATGAGCAGTTCTTC; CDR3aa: CATSDFSRKTYNEQFF
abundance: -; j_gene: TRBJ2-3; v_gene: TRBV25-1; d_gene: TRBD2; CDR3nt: TGTGCCAGCACCACTAGCGGAACGCAGTATTTT; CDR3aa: CASTTSGTQYF
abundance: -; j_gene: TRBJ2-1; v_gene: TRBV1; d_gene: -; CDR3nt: TGCACCAGCAGCCAAAGGAGGCGACTAGCGGAAAAGCAGTTCTTC; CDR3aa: CTSSQRRRLAEKQFF
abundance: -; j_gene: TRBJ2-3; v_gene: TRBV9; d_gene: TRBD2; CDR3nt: TGTGCCAGCAGCGTAGTTAGCGGGAGCACAGATACGCAGTATTTT; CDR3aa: CASSVVSGSTDTQYF
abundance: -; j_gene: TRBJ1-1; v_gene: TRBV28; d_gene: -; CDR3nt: TGTGCGGTGGTTGGGGGGTTCGTCAACACTGAAGCTTTCTTT; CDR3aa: CAVVGGFVNTEAFF
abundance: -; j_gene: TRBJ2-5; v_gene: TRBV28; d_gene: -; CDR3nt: TGTGCCAGCAGTTTAAGTGGGAGAGAGACCCAGTACTTC; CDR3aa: CASSLSGRETQYF
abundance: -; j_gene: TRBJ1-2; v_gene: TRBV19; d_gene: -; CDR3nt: TGTGCCAGTAGTATAGCAATCACAGGTTCGGTCGGCTACACCTTC; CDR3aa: CASSIAITGSVGYTF
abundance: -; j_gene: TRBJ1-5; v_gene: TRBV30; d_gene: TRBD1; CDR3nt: TGTGCCTGGAGTCCGGGACAGGGGGTTCAGCCCCAGCATTTT; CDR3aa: CAWSPGQGVQPQHF
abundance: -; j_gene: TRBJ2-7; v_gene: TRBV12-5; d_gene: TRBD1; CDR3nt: TGTGCTAGTGGTTTGGTAGTGGACAGGCTGACCTACGAGCAGTACTTC; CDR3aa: CASGLVVDRLTYEQYF
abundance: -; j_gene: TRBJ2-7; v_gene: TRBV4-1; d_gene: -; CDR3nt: TGCGCCAGCAGCCAAGATCCCCTCGAGCAGTACTTC; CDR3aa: CASSQDPLEQYF
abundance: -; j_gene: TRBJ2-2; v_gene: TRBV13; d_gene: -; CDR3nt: TGTGCCAGCAGCTTAGGCCGGCGGGCGAACACCGGGGAGCTGTTTTTT; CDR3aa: CASSLGRRANTGELFF
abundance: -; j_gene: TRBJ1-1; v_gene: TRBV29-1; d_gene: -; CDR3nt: TGCAGCGTTAAGTCGGACACTGAAGCTTTCTTT; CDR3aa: CSVKSDTEAFF
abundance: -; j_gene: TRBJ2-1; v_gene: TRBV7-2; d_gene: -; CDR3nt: TGTGCCAGCAGCTTAGCGCTTGGACTCTACAATGAGCAGTTCTTC; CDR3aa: CASSLALGLYNEQFF
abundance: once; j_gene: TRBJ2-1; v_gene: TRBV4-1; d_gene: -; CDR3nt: TGCGCCAGCAGCCAAGTCCGGAGCTCCTACAATGAGCAGTTCTTC; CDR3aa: CASSQVRSSYNEQFF
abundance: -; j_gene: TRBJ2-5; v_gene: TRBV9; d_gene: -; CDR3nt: TGTGCCAGCAGCGTAGCTCCCGGGGAGACCCAGTACTTC; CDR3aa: CASSVAPGETQYF
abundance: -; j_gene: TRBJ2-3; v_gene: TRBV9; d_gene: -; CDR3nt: TGTGCCAGCAGCGTAGATCTAGCGAGCACAGATACGCAGTATTTT; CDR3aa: CASSVDLASTDTQYF
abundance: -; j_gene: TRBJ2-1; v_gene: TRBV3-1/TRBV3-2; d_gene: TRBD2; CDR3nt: TGTGCCAGCAGCCAAAACACCGGACTAGCGGGGATTAATGAGCAGTTCTTC; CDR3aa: CASSQNTGLAGINEQFF
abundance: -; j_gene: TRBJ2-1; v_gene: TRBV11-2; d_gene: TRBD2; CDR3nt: TGTGCCGGCAGCTCGGGACTAGCGGGAGTAGGTGAGCAGTTCTTC; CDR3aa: CAGSSGLAGVGEQFF
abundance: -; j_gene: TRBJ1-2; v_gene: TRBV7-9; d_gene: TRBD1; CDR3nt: TGTGCCAGCAGCTGGGGACAGGGGGCTTCTAACTATGGCTACACCTTC; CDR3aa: CASSWGQGASNYGYTF
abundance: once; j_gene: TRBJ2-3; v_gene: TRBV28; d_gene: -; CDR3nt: TGTGCCAGCAGTCAAGGTGGTGTCGCTAGCAGCACAGATACGCAGTATTTT; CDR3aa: CASSQGGVASSTDTQYF
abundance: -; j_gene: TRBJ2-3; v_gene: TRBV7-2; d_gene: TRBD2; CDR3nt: TGTGCCAGCAGCTCGCAGCGGGAGGGGCCAGATACGCAGTATTTT; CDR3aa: CASSSQREGPDTQYF
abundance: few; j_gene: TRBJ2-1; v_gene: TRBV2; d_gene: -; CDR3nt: TGTGCCAGCAGGGCATTATACAATGAGCAGTTCTTC; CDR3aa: CASRALYNEQFF
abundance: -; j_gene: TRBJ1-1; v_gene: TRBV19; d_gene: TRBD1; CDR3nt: TGTGCCAGTATGTGGACAGGGGGTCGGGAACGTAGCACTGAAGCTTTCTTT; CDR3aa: CASMWTGGRERSTEAFF